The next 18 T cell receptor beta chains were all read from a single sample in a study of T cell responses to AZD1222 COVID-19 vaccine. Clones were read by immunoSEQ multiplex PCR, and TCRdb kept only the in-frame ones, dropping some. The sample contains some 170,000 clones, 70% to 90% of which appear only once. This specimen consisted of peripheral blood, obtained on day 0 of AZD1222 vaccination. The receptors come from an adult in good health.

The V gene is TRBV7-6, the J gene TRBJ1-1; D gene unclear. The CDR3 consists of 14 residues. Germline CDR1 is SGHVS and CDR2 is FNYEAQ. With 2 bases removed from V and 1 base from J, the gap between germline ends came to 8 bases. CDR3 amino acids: CASSLSGSNTEAFF. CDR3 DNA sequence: TGTGCCAGCAGCTTAAGTGGGTCGAACACTGAAGCTTTCTTT. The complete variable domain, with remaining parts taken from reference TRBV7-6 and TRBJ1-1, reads GAGVSQSPRYKVTKRGQDVALRCDPISGHVSLYWYRQALGQGPEFLTYFNYEAQQDKSGLPNDRFSAERPEGSISTLTIQRTEQRDSAMYRCASSLSGSNTEAFFGQGTRLTVV.

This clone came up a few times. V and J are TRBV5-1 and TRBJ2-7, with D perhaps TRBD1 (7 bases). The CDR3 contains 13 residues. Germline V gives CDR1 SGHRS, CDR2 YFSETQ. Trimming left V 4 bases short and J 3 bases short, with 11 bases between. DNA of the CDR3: TGCGCCAGCAGCCGGGGGACAGTCTACGAGCAGTACGTC. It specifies CASSRGTVYEQYV.

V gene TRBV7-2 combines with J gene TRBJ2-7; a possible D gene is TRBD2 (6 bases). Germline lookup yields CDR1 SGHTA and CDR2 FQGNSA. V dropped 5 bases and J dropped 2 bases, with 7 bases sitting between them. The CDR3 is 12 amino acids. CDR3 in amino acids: CASSPSAYEQYF. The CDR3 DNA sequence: TGTGCCAGCAGCCCTAGCGCCTACGAGCAGTACTTC.

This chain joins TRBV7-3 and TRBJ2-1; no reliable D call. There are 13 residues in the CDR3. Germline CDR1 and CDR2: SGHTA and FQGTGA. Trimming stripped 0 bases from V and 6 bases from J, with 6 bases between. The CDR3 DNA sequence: TGTGCCAGCAGCTTAACAGGAAGCAATGAGCAGTTCTTC. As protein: CASSLTGSNEQFF.

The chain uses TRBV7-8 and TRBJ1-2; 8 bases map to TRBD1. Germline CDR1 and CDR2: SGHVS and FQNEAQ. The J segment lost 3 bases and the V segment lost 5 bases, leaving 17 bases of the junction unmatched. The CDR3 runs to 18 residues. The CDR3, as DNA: TGTGCCAGCAGCCCATCCCCTTATACAGGGGGTGAAGACTATGGCTACACCTTC. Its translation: CASSPSPYTGGEDYGYTF.

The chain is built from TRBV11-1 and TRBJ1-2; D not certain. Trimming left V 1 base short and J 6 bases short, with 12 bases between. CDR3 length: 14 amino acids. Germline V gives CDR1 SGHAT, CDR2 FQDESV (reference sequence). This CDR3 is CASSLDPFPDGYTF. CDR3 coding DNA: TGTGCCAGCAGCTTAGACCCATTCCCGGATGGCTACACCTTC.

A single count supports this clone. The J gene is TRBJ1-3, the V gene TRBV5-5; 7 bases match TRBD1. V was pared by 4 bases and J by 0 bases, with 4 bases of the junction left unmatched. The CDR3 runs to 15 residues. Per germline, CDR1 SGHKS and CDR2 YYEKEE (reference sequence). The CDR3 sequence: CASSMGQSSGNTIYF. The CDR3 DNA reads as TGTGCCAGCAGCATGGGACAGAGCTCTGGAAACACCATATATTTT. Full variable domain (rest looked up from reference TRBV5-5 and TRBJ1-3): DAGVTQSPTHLIKTRGQQVTLRCSPISGHKSVSWYQQVLGQGPQFIFQYYEKEERGRGNFPDRFSARQFPNYSSELNVNALLLGDSALYLCASSMGQSSGNTIYFGEGSWLTVV.

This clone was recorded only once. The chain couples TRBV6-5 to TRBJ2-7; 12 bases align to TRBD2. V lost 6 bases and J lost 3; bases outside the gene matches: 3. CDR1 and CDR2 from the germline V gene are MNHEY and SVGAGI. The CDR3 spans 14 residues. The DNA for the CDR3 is TGTGCCAGCAGCTGGACTAGCGGGGTCTACGAGCAGTACGTC. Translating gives CASSWTSGVYEQYV.

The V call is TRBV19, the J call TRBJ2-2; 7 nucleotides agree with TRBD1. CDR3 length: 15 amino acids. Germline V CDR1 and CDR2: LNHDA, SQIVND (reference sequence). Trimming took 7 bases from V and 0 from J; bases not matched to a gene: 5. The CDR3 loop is CASKSQGANTGELFF. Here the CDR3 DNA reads TGTGCCAGTAAAAGTCAGGGGGCGAACACCGGGGAGCTGTTTTTT.

DNA of the CDR3: TGTGCCAGCAGTTACTCGAAGGGGGCAGGGAACCAGCCCCAGCATTTT. It specifies CASSYSKGAGNQPQHF. The chain combines TRBV6-7 with TRBJ1-5; 7 positions match TRBD1. TRBV6-7 falls under the ORF class, with uncertain function. The CDR3 is made up of 16 amino acids. With 0 bases clipped from V and 7 bases from J, the junction kept 9 bases outside the gene matches.

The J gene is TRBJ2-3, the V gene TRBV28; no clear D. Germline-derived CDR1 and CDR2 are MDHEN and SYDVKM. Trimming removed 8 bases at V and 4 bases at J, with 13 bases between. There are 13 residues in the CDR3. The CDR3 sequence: CASGPPRSDTQYF. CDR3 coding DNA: TGTGCCAGCGGGCCCCCACGGTCAGATACGCAGTATTTT.

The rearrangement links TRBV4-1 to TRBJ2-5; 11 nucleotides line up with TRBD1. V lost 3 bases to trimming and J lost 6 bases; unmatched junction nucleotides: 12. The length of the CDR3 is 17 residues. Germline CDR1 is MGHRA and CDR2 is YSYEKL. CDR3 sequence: CASSHLTRTGGGQTQYF. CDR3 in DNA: TGCGCCAGCAGCCACCTAACACGGACAGGGGGCGGGCAGACCCAGTACTTC.

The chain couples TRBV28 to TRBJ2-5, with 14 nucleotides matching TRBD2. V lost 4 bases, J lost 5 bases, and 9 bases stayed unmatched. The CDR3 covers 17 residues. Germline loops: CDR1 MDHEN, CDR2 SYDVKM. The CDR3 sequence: CASSSTGTSGRLETQYF. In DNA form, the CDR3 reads TGTGCCAGCAGTTCTACCGGGACTAGCGGGAGATTGGAGACCCAGTACTTC.

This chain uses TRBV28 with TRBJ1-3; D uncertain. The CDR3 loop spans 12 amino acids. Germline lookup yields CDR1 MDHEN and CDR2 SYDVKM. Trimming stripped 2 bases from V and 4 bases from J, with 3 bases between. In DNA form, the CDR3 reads TGTGCCAGCAGTTTAGAAGGAAACACCATATATTTT. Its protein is CASSLEGNTIYF.

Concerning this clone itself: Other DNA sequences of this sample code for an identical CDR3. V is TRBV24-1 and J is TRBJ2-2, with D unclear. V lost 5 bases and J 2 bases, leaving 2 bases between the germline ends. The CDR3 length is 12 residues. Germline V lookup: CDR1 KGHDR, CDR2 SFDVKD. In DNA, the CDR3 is TGTGCCACCAGTGGAAACACCGGGGAGCTGTTTTTT. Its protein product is CATSGNTGELFF.

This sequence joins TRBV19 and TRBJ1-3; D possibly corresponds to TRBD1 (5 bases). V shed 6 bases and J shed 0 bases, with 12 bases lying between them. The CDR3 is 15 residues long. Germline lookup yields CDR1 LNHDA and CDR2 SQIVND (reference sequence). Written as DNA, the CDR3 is TGTGCCAGTAGGAAAGCAGGGCGCTCTGGAAACACCATATATTTT. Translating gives CASRKAGRSGNTIYF.

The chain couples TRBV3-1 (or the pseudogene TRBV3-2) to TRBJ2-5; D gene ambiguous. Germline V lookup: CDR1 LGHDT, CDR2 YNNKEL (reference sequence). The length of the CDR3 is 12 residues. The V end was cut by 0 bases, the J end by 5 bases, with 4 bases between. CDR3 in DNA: TGTGCCAGCAGCCAAGAGGACGAGACCCAGTACTTC. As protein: CASSQEDETQYF.

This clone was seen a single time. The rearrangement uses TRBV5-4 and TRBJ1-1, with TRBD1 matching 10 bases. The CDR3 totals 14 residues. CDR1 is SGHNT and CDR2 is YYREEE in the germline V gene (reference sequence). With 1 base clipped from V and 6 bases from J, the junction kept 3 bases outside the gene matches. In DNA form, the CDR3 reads TGTGCCAGCAGCTTGCGACAGGGGGCCCCTGAAGCTTTCTTT. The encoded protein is CASSLRQGAPEAFF.